These T cell receptor beta chains were read from a single sample in a study of regulatory T cells in long-lasting Graves disease. One entry per CDR3 protein results from TCRdb running MiXCR on the multiplex PCR reads. The sample carries under 300,000 distinct CDR3 sequences, around 18% recorded once. These data are also associated with another study on T cells in Graves' hyperthyroidism and ophthalmopathy.

The source material was peripheral blood mononuclear cells (PBMCs), sampled at new diagnosis, from a patient treated with antithyroid drugs. Source of these receptors: a woman aged 25 to 45 with Graves disease. Both conserved end residues are part of each CDR3. A D gene is named only where the DNA matches it firmly. The size field is filled for only some rows; it gives once, few, many or a size class.

len	abundance	v_gene	j_gene	d_gene	CDR3nt	CDR3aa
15	many	TRBV7-8	TRBJ1-2	.	TGTGCCAGCAGCTTAGCGAACGGGATCGGCTATGGCTACACCTTC	CASSLANGIGYGYTF
15	few	TRBV2	TRBJ2-2	TRBD1	TGTGCCAGCAAAAGACAGGGGGCTTACACCGGGGAGCTGTTTTTT	CASKRQGAYTGELFF
17	few	TRBV11-2	TRBJ2-2	.	TGTGCCAGCAGCCCCCCGTTGTGGGGGGGCGCCACCGGGGAGCTGTTTTTT	CASSPPLWGGATGELFF
15	many	TRBV2	TRBJ1-1	TRBD1	TGTGCCAGCAGTGTGACAGGGGGTACGAACACTGAAGCTTTCTTT	CASSVTGGTNTEAFF
15	.	TRBV7-2	TRBJ2-3	TRBD1	TGTGCCAGCAGCTTAAGGACAGGGAGTATGGATACGCAGTATTTT	CASSLRTGSMDTQYF
15	.	TRBV11-3	TRBJ2-1	TRBD2	TGTGCCAGCAGCCACAGGACTAGCGGGGCAAACGAGCAGTTCTTC	CASSHRTSGANEQFF
15	many	TRBV11-3	TRBJ2-5	.	TGTGCCAGCAGCTTAGAGGCAGGGAGGTCAGAGACCCAGTACTTC	CASSLEAGRSETQYF
12	many	TRBV11-1	TRBJ1-1	.	TGTGCCAGCAGCTTAGGAGGGAGGAAAGCTTTCTTT	CASSLGGRKAFF
16	.	TRBV6-1	TRBJ2-5	.	TGTGCCAGCAGCCGCGGACAGATTAGGTCGGGGGAGACCCAGTACTTC	CASSRGQIRSGETQYF
12	many	TRBV11-2	TRBJ2-7	.	TGTGCCAGCAGCATTCCGGGACCTTTTCGGTACTTC	CASSIPGPFRYF
15	many	TRBV4-1	TRBJ1-4	.	TGCGCCAGCAGCCAAGATGGAGACAGTCATGAAAAACTGTTTTTT	CASSQDGDSHEKLFF
15	many	TRBV7-2	TRBJ2-6	.	TGTGCCAGCAGCCCCCACAGCTCTGGGGCCAACGTCCTGACTTTC	CASSPHSSGANVLTF
16	many	TRBV6-5	TRBJ2-2	.	TGTGCCAGCAGTTACCGGGTCTCTAGCTCGGCCGGGGAGCTGTTTTTT	CASSYRVSSSAGELFF
16	many	TRBV11-2	TRBJ2-2	TRBD2	TGTGCCAGCATGGGGACTAGCGGGGGGCAGACCGGGGAGCTGTTTTTT	CASMGTSGGQTGELFF
15	.	TRBV10-3	TRBJ1-5	.	TGTGCCATCAGTCAAACCGGGACTCCCTCCGAGCCCCAGCATTTT	CAISQTGTPSEPQHF
12	many	TRBV12-3/TRBV12-4	TRBJ1-2	.	TGTGCCAGCAGTTTTACGATGTATGGCTACACCTTC	CASSFTMYGYTF
14	many	TRBV5-1	TRBJ1-2	.	TGCGCCAGCAGCTGGGGGGAGAATGCCTATGGCTACACCTTC	CASSWGENAYGYTF
16	many	TRBV7-2	TRBJ2-2	TRBD2	TGTGCCAGCAGCTTAGACGGGGGGGCCAACACCGGGGAGCTGTTTTTT	CASSLDGGANTGELFF
17	many	TRBV4-1	TRBJ1-6	TRBD1	TGCGCCAGCAGCGGTCTGGTCGAGCAGGGGGTGGCTTCACCCCTCCACTTT	CASSGLVEQGVASPLHF
18	many	TRBV15	TRBJ2-7	.	TGTGCCACCAGCAGATTGTACTACTGGGGGCCCCTCTCCTACGAGCAGTACTTC	CATSRLYYWGPLSYEQYF
16	.	TRBV20-1	TRBJ1-1	TRBD1	TGCAGTGCTAGAGATATTTCAGGGGGCCCCAACACTGAAGCTTTCTTT	CSARDISGGPNTEAFF
15	.	TRBV5-1	TRBJ2-2	TRBD2	TGCGCCAGCAGCTTGGCGCCTAGCGGTACCGGGGAGCTGTTTTTT	CASSLAPSGTGELFF
14	.	TRBV7-9	TRBJ2-3	.	TGTGCCAGCAGCCCTCGGACCTACACAGATACGCAGTATTTT	CASSPRTYTDTQYF
13	many	TRBV5-1	TRBJ2-5	.	TGCGCCAGCACGTTACCGGGGCAAGAGACCCAGTACTTC	CASTLPGQETQYF
14	few	TRBV5-4	TRBJ1-1	.	TGTGCCAGCAGCGTACGGGACACTAACACTGAAGCTTTCTTT	CASSVRDTNTEAFF
15	many	TRBV3-1	TRBJ2-7	.	TGTGCCAGCAGCCCTTCAGGGCATAACATCTACGAGCAGTACTTC	CASSPSGHNIYEQYF
13	many	TRBV2	TRBJ2-3	TRBD2	TGTGCCAGCAACGCGGGGGACACAGATACGCAGTATTTT	CASNAGDTDTQYF
16	many	TRBV2	TRBJ1-1	TRBD1	TGTGCCAGCAGGGGTATGACAGGGCTGGGTTACACTGAAGCTTTCTTT	CASRGMTGLGYTEAFF
16	.	TRBV27	TRBJ2-1	TRBD2	TGTGCCAGCAGACCGACTAGCGGGAGTAAGGACAATGAGCAGTTCTTC	CASRPTSGSKDNEQFF
13	.	TRBV5-6	TRBJ1-2	.	TGTGCCAGCAGCTGGGGCCCACGAGGAGGCTACACCTTC	CASSWGPRGGYTF
14	many	TRBV6-2/TRBV6-3	TRBJ1-4	.	TGTGCCAGCAGTTACGTGGCAGCAAGTGAAAAACTGTTTTTT	CASSYVAASEKLFF
14	many	TRBV28	TRBJ2-5	.	TGTGCCAGCAGTTTAAGGCAGGGTATTGAGACCCAGTACTTC	CASSLRQGIETQYF
16	many	TRBV7-2	TRBJ1-1	.	TGTGCCAGCTCAGTGGCCCCCCGGGGGGGGGACACTGAAGCTTTCTTT	CASSVAPRGGDTEAFF
14	many	TRBV20-1	TRBJ1-6	TRBD1	TGCAGTGCCATATCAGACAGGGACAATTCACCCCTCCACTTT	CSAISDRDNSPLHF
11	.	TRBV19	TRBJ1-3	.	TGCGCCACCGGACACTTCGACACCATATATTTT	CATGHFDTIYF
13	many	TRBV19	TRBJ2-1	.	TGTGCCAGTAACGGCCGTACTTACAATGAGCAGTTCTTC	CASNGRTYNEQFF
13	many	TRBV6-5	TRBJ2-7	.	TGTGCCAGCAGTTACCCACAGGAGGACGAGCAGTACTTC	CASSYPQEDEQYF
15	many	TRBV5-5	TRBJ1-4	.	TGTGCCAGCAGCCCTCCCCTACAGGGTGGTGAAAAACTGTTTTTT	CASSPPLQGGEKLFF
15	.	TRBV7-2	TRBJ2-7	TRBD1	TGTGCCAGCAGCTTTACCGGGACAGAGACCTACGAGCAATACTTC	CASSFTGTETYEQYF
16	few	TRBV5-1	TRBJ2-7	.	TGCGCCAGCAGCCGTGTACAGGGAGCAGGGGGGAACGAGCAGTACTTC	CASSRVQGAGGNEQYF
14	many	TRBV3-1	TRBJ2-5	.	TGTGCCAGCAGCCCCTCCCGGGGGACTGGGACCCAGTACTTC	CASSPSRGTGTQYF
12	many	TRBV20-1	TRBJ2-1	TRBD1	TGCAGTGCTGGGGACAGGGACAATGAGCAGTTCTTC	CSAGDRDNEQFF